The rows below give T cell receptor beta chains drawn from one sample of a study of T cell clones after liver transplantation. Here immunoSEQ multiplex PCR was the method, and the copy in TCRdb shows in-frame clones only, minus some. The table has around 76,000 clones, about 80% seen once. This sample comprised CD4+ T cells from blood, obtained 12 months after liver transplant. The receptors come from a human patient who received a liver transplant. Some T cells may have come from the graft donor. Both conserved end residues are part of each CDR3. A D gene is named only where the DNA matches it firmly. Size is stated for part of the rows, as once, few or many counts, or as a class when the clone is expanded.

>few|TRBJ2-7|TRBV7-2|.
TGTGCCAGCAGCTTAGTAATCGTCGACGAGCAGTACTTC
CASSLVIVDEQYF
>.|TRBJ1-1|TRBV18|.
TGTGCCAGCTCACCAGCGATGAACACTGAAGCTTTCTTT
CASSPAMNTEAFF
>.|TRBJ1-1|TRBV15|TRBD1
TGTGCCACCACCACCGGGACAGGTCCTCGGACTGAAGCTTTCTTT
CATTTGTGPRTEAFF
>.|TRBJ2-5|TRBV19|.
TGTGCCAGTTCGGACCTACAAGAGACCCAGTACTTC
CASSDLQETQYF
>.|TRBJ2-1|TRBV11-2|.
TGTGCCAGCAGCCTCAGAGGTGGCAGGGCCTCCTACAATGAGCAGTTCTTC
CASSLRGGRASYNEQFF
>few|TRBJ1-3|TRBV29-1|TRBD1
TGCAGCGCCAGGGACAGGGCCAGCTCTGGAAACACCATATATTTT
CSARDRASSGNTIYF
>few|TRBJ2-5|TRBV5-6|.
TGTGCCAGCAGCTCACAGGGCCAAGAGACCCAGTACTTC
CASSSQGQETQYF
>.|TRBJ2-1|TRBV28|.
TGTGCCAGCACCCTCCCAACTAGGGAGCAGTTCTTC
CASTLPTREQFF
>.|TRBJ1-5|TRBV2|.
TGTGCCAGCAGTGGGCAGGGGTCGAGCAATCAGCCCCAGCATTTT
CASSGQGSSNQPQHF
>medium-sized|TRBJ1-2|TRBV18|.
TGTGCCAGCTCACTATCCACGACCCCTGATGGCTACACCTTC
CASSLSTTPDGYTF
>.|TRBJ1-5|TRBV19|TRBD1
TGTGCCAGTAGTAAGACAGGGTACAATCAGCCCCAGCATTTT
CASSKTGYNQPQHF
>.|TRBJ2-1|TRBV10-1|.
TGCGCCAGCAGTGAGTTGGAGGGGTTGTTGAATGAGCAGTTCTTC
CASSELEGLLNEQFF
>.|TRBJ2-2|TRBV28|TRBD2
TGTGCCAGCAGTTTCCGGACTAGCGGGAACACCGGGGAGCTGTTTTTT
CASSFRTSGNTGELFF
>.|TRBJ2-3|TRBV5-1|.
TGCGCCAGCAGCCAACAGCGTAGCACAGATACGCAGTATTTT
CASSQQRSTDTQYF
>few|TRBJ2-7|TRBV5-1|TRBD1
TGCGCCAGCAGCCCCCGGCCAGGGGGCGAGGACGAGCAGTACTTC
CASSPRPGGEDEQYF
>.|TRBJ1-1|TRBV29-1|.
TGCAGCGTCGCGGCTACGGGGCGGGCTGAAGCTTTCTTT
CSVAATGRAEAFF
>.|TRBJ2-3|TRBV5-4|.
TGTGCCAGCAGCTTGGGGGCACACCTTAGCACAGATACGCAGTATTTT
CASSLGAHLSTDTQYF
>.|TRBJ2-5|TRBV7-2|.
TGTGCCAGCAGCTTAGGGGGGTTCTTATCGGAGACCCAGTACTTC
CASSLGGFLSETQYF
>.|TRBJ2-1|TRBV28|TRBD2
TGTGCCAGCATGGGACTAGCGGGTGGGACCTACAATGAGCAGTTCTTC
CASMGLAGGTYNEQFF
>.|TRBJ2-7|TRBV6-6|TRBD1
TGTGCCAGCAGCCCTCCGATGGACAGGCACAACGAGCAGTACTTC
CASSPPMDRHNEQYF
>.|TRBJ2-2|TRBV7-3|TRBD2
TGTGCCAGCAGCCCCTATGGCGGGAGGGCCACCGGGGAGCTGTTTTTT
CASSPYGGRATGELFF
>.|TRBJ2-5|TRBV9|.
TGTGCCAGCAGCGTCGGCGGAGAGACCCAGTACTTC
CASSVGGETQYF
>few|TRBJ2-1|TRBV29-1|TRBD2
TGCAGCGTTGAAAGGGCTAGCGGGAGGGTCCTTAATTACAATGAGCAGTTCTTC
CSVERASGRVLNYNEQFF
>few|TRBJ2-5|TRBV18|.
TGTGCCAGCTCACCACCGAGCAGCAGGGAGACCCAGTACTTC
CASSPPSSRETQYF
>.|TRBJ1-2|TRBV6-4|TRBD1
TGTGCCAGCAGCAACACAGGGGGCGGGAACTATGGCTACACCTTC
CASSNTGGGNYGYTF
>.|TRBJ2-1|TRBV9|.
TGTGCCAGCAATTATCCCTCCTACAATGAGCAGTTCTTC
CASNYPSYNEQFF
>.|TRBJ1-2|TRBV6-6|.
TGTGCCAGCAGAGGCAGTGATGGCTATGGCTACACCTTC
CASRGSDGYGYTF
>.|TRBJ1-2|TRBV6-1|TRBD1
TGTGCCAGTCAGGGGGCCGTTGAGGATGGCTACACCTTC
CASQGAVEDGYTF
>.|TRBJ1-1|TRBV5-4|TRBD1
TGTGCCAGCAGCGGACAGGGAAATGGGAACACTGAAGCTTTCTTT
CASSGQGNGNTEAFF
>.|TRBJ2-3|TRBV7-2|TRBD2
TGTGCCAGCAGCTATAGCGGGAGGGGCACAGATACGCAGTATTTT
CASSYSGRGTDTQYF
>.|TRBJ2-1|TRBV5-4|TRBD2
TGTGCCAGCAGCCCGGGACTAGGCGGGGACTATGAGCAGTTCTTC
CASSPGLGGDYEQFF
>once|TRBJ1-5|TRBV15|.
TGTGCCACCAGCAGAGAAGGGCGATATAGCAATCAGCCCCAGCATTTT
CATSREGRYSNQPQHF
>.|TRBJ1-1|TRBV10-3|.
TGTGCCATCAGTGGGACAGCACCTAACACTGAAGCTTTCTTT
CAISGTAPNTEAFF
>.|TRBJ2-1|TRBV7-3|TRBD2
TGTGCCAGCAGCCCTAAAGGAAGCCTAGCGGGAGTTGGGGAGCAGTTCTTC
CASSPKGSLAGVGEQFF